The text below deals with one TCR beta chain. These data originate in a study of T cell changes during pregnancy in multiple sclerosis. Germline V gives CDR1 WSHSY, CDR2 SAAADI. The CDR3 contains 15 residues. The trim removed 3 bases at V and 9 bases at J, leaving 9 bases unmatched. TCRdb's copy holds only in-frame clones and misses some; the assay was immunoSEQ multiplex PCR. The sample lists about 75,000 clones; around 92% were seen once. The specimen was peripheral blood, collected in the first trimester of pregnancy. This TCR was sampled from a female donor in good health, enrolled as a control in a pregnancy study. The chain uses TRBV10-2 and TRBJ2-1, with 9 bases lining up with TRBD2. CDR3 coding DNA: TGCGCCAGCAGTGATGGCGGGGGGGCCCTGGGTGAGCAGTTCTTC. It yields the protein CASSDGGGALGEQFF.